This T cell receptor beta chain was sequenced for a study of a mutant IDH1 vaccine in newly diagnosed glioma. The time point: week 47, end of study. With topical imiquimod, each dose of the vaccine consisted of 300 ug of mutant IDH1 20-mer peptide. Using immunoSEQ multiplex PCR, the repertoire was profiled, and TCRdb retains in-frame clones only, with some absent. The sample yields tens of thousands of clones, roughly 80% seen once. Note on this clone: What it binds is unknown.

The receptor comes from a woman between 50 and 59 years old with glioma. The source material was PBMCs, sampled from a glioma patient whose treatment included an IDH1 peptide vaccine.

The CDR3 protein is CASSRRLWGTNEKLFF. DNA for the CDR3: TGTGCCAGCAGCCGCCGGTTATGGGGAACTAATGAAAAACTGTTTTTT. This rearrangement joins TRBV5-6 to TRBJ1-4; D not resolved. The length of the CDR3 is 16 residues. V gave up 4 bases and J gave up 1 base, with 14 bases separating them. Germline V CDR1 and CDR2: SGHDT, YYEEEE.